Listed below are T cell receptor beta chains from one sample, sequenced in a study of chemoradiotherapy in HPV16-positive cancers. The data were produced by immunoSEQ multiplex PCR, yet TCRdb's version contains in-frame clones alone and is incomplete. Of about 7,400 clones in the sample, roughly 70% are singletons; the top ten hold 16%. Sequences were derived from tumor tissue, sampled from a patient who underwent chemoradiotherapy. The source of these receptors is a human donor with HPV-associated anogenital cancer. Both conserved end residues are part of each CDR3. Fields, in order: D gene, V gene, J gene, clone size, CDR3 DNA, CDR3 protein. The D gene is left open where the match is weak. Part of the rows lack a size; the others show once, few, many or a class for expanded clones.

-	TRBV9	TRBJ2-1	-	TGTGCCAGCAGCGTAGCCCCGGGTCCCTTGGGTGAGCAGTTCTTC	CASSVAPGPLGEQFF
TRBD2	TRBV18	TRBJ2-3	few	TGTGCCAGCTCACCATCTCATGGGACTAGCGTGGTGGAGGATACGCAGTATTTT	CASSPSHGTSVVEDTQYF
-	TRBV4-2	TRBJ2-3	-	TGTGCCAGCAGCCAAGAACGCACTAGTCGTCAAGATACGCAGTATTTT	CASSQERTSRQDTQYF
-	TRBV28	TRBJ1-5	-	TGTGCCAGCAGGAATGACGGCCCCGGGCAGCCCCAGCATTTT	CASRNDGPGQPQHF
-	TRBV5-1	TRBJ1-1	-	TGCGCCAGCAGCTTGGGAGGGGCCGAAGTTATGGCTTTCTTT	CASSLGGAEVMAFF
-	TRBV27	TRBJ2-7	-	TGTGCCAGCAGTGCGGGTGGGGCGGACGAGCAGTACTTC	CASSAGGADEQYF
-	TRBV5-8	TRBJ1-1	-	TGTGCCAGCAGCTTGGAGGGGTGGAGCACTGAAGCTTTCTTT	CASSLEGWSTEAFF
TRBD2	TRBV19	TRBJ2-2	few	TGTGCCAGTACTAGAACTAGCGGGGGGCGCACCGGGGAGCTGTTTTTT	CASTRTSGGRTGELFF
TRBD2	TRBV19	TRBJ2-3	once	TGTGCCAGTAGTCCCCGGACTAGCGAGGTAGATACGCAGTATTTT	CASSPRTSEVDTQYF
-	TRBV25-1	TRBJ1-1	-	TGTGCCAGCAGTGACCGCAGGACAGTACCAGGAGCTTTCTTT	CASSDRRTVPGAFF
TRBD1	TRBV2	TRBJ1-3	-	TGTGCCAGCAGTGACAGACAGGGTAGATGGGCTGGAAACACCATATATTTT	CASSDRQGRWAGNTIYF
-	TRBV4-1	TRBJ2-1	-	TGCGCCAGCAGGATGATTGGGGGCGGCGATGAGCAGTTCTTC	CASRMIGGGDEQFF
TRBD1	TRBV15	TRBJ1-5	large	TGTGCCACCAGCAGATCGAAGACAGGGGAACAGCCCCAGCATTTT	CATSRSKTGEQPQHF
TRBD2	TRBV9	TRBJ2-5	few	TGTGCCAGCAGCCCGGGACTAGCGGGGTTTCAAGAGACCCAGTACTTC	CASSPGLAGFQETQYF
-	TRBV4-1	TRBJ1-2	-	TGCGCCAGCAGCCCCCGGACGGGTAACTATGGCTACACCTTC	CASSPRTGNYGYTF
-	TRBV13	TRBJ2-7	-	TGTGCCAGCAGTTCGAGCGGATTCTACGAGCAGTACTTC	CASSSSGFYEQYF
TRBD1	TRBV27	TRBJ2-5	-	TGTGCCAGCAGTTTCCCGGGACAGCCCCAAGAGACCCAGTACTTC	CASSFPGQPQETQYF
TRBD1	TRBV5-4	TRBJ2-5	-	TGTGCCAGCAGCTTGGCCACAGGGGACGAGACCCAGTACTTC	CASSLATGDETQYF
-	TRBV10-3	TRBJ1-5	-	TGTGCCATACGAAGTCGGGATAATCAGCCCCAGCATTTT	CAIRSRDNQPQHF
-	TRBV7-8	TRBJ1-2	-	TGTGCCAGCAGCTTAATTGGCGGGGCCCCCTATGGCTACACCTTC	CASSLIGGAPYGYTF
TRBD2	TRBV27	TRBJ2-5	-	TGTGCCAGCAGCCAAGCGGGCTTTAGCGGGGGGGCGGGGGAGACCCAGTACTTC	CASSQAGFSGGAGETQYF
TRBD2	TRBV19	TRBJ2-7	-	TGTGCCAGTAGCCAAACTAGCGGGGTTGTATCCTACGAGCAGTACTTC	CASSQTSGVVSYEQYF
-	TRBV5-1	TRBJ2-3	-	TGCGCCAGCAGCTTTGAGACTAGTCTGGATACGCAGTATTTT	CASSFETSLDTQYF
TRBD1	TRBV5-4	TRBJ2-5	-	TGTGCCAGCAGCTTCACAGGGGCCCCGGAGACCCAGTACTTC	CASSFTGAPETQYF
TRBD1	TRBV4-1	TRBJ1-4	-	TGCGCCAGCAACCACGTAGGACAGGGTCCCTGGGAACTGTTTTTT	CASNHVGQGPWELFF
TRBD2	TRBV7-2	TRBJ2-7	few	TGTGCCAGCAGCACCGAGAACATAGCGGGGGGGCGCTACGAGCAGTACTTC	CASSTENIAGGRYEQYF
TRBD1	TRBV7-7	TRBJ2-7	-	TGTGCCAGCAGCTTAGGACAGGGCAGTGGCTACGAGCAGTACTTC	CASSLGQGSGYEQYF
-	TRBV27	TRBJ1-5	-	TGTGCCAGCAGTAGGGACAACCTCAATCAGCCCCAGCATTTT	CASSRDNLNQPQHF
-	TRBV7-3	TRBJ2-7	-	TGTGCCAGCAGCTTCGGCCCCTCCGGGGGCACCTACGAGCAGTACTTC	CASSFGPSGGTYEQYF
TRBD1	TRBV4-2	TRBJ1-5	-	TGTGCCAGCAGCCAAGATTCTTCGGACAGGGGCGATCAGCCCCAGCATTTT	CASSQDSSDRGDQPQHF
-	TRBV19	TRBJ1-2	-	TGTGCCAGTAGTTTCGGGGAAATTAGGGGCGCCGCTGGCTACACCTTC	CASSFGEIRGAAGYTF
-	TRBV19	TRBJ2-5	-	TGTGCCACAGGACTACAAGAGACCCAGTACTTC	CATGLQETQYF
-	TRBV27	TRBJ1-2	few	TGTGCCAGCAGCGTGCAATCGGACGGCAGCGGCTACACCTTC	CASSVQSDGSGYTF
-	TRBV14	TRBJ2-7	once	TGTGCCAGCAGCCAAGGGTTCGGTGGCGAGCAGTACTTC	CASSQGFGGEQYF
-	TRBV30	TRBJ2-4	-	TGTGCCTGGAGTAGGGGGGATCAAAACATTCAGTACTTC	CAWSRGDQNIQYF
-	TRBV18	TRBJ2-5	-	TGTGCCAGCTCTCCTGACATTCAAGAGACCCAGTACTTC	CASSPDIQETQYF
-	TRBV6-1	TRBJ1-1	-	TGTGCCAGCAGTGAAGCGCAGTGGGCCACTGAAGCTTTCTTT	CASSEAQWATEAFF
TRBD1	TRBV7-9	TRBJ2-2	-	TGTGCCAGCAGTTCTCCCGACAGGGCCAACACCGGGGAGCTGTTTTTT	CASSSPDRANTGELFF
-	TRBV5-4	TRBJ2-3	-	TGTGCCAGCAGCCCTCCACCAGGGGCGAGAAAAGATACGCAGTATTTT	CASSPPPGARKDTQYF
-	TRBV6-1	TRBJ1-5	few	TGTGCCAGCGGTGGATTCAATCAGCCCCAGCATTTT	CASGGFNQPQHF
-	TRBV5-1	TRBJ1-2	few	TGCGCCAGCAGCCCGGGGACCCCTGGACCTCGGGGCTACACCTTC	CASSPGTPGPRGYTF